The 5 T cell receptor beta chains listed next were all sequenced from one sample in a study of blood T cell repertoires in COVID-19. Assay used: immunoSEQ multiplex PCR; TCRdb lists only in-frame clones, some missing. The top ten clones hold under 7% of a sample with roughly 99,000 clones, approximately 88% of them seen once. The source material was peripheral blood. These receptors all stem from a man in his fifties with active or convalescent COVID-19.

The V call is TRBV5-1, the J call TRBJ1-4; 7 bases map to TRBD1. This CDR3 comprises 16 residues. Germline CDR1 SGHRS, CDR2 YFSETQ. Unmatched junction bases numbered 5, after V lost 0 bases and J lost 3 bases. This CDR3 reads CASSLGGGEANEKLFF. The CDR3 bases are TGCGCCAGCAGCTTGGGAGGGGGCGAGGCTAATGAAAAACTGTTTTTT. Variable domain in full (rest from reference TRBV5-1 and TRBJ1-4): KAGVTQTPRYLIKTRGQQVTLSCSPISGHRSVSWYQQTPGQGLQFLFEYFSETQRNKGNFPGRFSGRQFSNSRSEMNVSTLELGDSALYLCASSLGGGEANEKLFFGSGTQLSVL.

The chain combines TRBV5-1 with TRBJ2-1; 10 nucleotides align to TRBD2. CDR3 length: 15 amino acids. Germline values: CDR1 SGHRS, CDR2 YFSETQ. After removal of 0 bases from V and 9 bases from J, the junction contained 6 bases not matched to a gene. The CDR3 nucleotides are TGCGCCAGCAGCTTGGTAGCGGGAGGCAACATTGAGCAGTTCTTC. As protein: CASSLVAGGNIEQFF.

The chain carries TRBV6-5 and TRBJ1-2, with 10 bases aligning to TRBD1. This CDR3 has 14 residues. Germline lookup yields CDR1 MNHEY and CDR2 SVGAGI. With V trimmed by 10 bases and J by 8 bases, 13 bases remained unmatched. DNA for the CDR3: TGTGCCACCCGGACAGGGGGGGCGTTGAAGGGCTACACCTTC. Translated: CATRTGGALKGYTF.

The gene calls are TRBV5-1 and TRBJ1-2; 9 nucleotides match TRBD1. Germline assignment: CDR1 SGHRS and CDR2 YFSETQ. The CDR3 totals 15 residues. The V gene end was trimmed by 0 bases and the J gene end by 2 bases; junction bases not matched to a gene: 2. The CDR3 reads CASSLGDRENYGYTF. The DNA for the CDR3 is TGCGCCAGCAGCTTGGGGGACAGGGAGAACTATGGCTACACCTTC.

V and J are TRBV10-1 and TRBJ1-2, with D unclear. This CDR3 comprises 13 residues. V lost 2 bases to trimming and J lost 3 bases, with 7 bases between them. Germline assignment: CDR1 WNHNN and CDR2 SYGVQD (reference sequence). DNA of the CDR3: TGCGCCAGCAGTGAGCGCTACGACTATGGCTACACCTTC. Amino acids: CASSERYDYGYTF.